A selection of T cell receptor beta chains follows, all from one sample in a study of T cell responses to AZD1222 COVID-19 vaccine. Profiling relied on immunoSEQ multiplex PCR, and the TCRdb table lists in-frame clones only, not all of them. The sample consists of 72,000 or so clones, around nine tenths of them appearing once. The sequencing here drew on peripheral blood, taken on day 0 of AZD1222 vaccination. These receptors all stem from an adult in good health. Both conserved end residues are part of each CDR3. Each record gives: V gene, J gene, D gene, clone size, CDR3 protein, CDR3 DNA. The D gene is left open where the match is weak. Size is stated for part of the rows, as once, few or many counts, or as a class when the clone is expanded.

>TRBV7-2|TRBJ1-5|NA|NA
CASSSWGGHSNQPQHF
TGTGCCAGCAGCTCCTGGGGGGGTCATAGCAATCAGCCCCAGCATTTT
>TRBV11-3|TRBJ2-2|TRBD1|NA
CASSPRTGGPGELFF
TGTGCCAGCAGCCCTAGGACAGGGGGGCCCGGGGAGCTGTTTTTT
>TRBV5-1|TRBJ2-3|NA|NA
CASRRFGSTDTQYF
TGCGCCAGCAGACGGTTCGGGAGTACAGATACGCAGTATTTT
>TRBV19|TRBJ2-7|NA|few
CASSPFGPYEQYF
TGTGCCAGTAGCCCCTTCGGCCCCTACGAGCAGTACTTC
>TRBV23-1|TRBJ1-1|NA|NA
CASSQSWALDLLGDTEAFF
TGCGCCAGCAGTCAATCTTGGGCCTTGGATCTACTAGGGGACACTGAAGCTTTCTTT
>TRBV6-5|TRBJ1-5|NA|NA
CASSSTGNNQPQHF
TGTGCCAGCAGCTCAACAGGGAACAATCAGCCCCAGCATTTT
>TRBV7-9|TRBJ2-7|NA|NA
CAGAAGGSYEQYF
TGTGCGGGCGCGGCAGGGGGGTCCTACGAGCAGTACTTC
>TRBV6-4|TRBJ2-3|TRBD2|NA
CASSASPGLANTQYF
TGTGCCAGCAGTGCATCCCCGGGACTAGCGAATACGCAGTATTTT
>TRBV11-3|TRBJ1-2|TRBD1|NA
CASSARQGANYGYTF
TGTGCCAGCAGCGCACGACAGGGAGCTAACTATGGCTACACCTTC
>TRBV9|TRBJ1-2|NA|NA
CASSVDEIGEGYTF
TGTGCCAGCAGCGTAGATGAAATAGGGGAAGGCTACACCTTC
>TRBV7-2|TRBJ1-5|NA|NA
CASSLTPGDHQPQHF
TGTGCCAGCAGCTTAACCCCGGGGGATCATCAGCCCCAGCATTTT
>TRBV5-5|TRBJ1-2|TRBD1|NA
CASSLAWQGAYGYTF
TGTGCCAGCAGCTTGGCCTGGCAGGGGGCCTATGGCTACACCTTC
>TRBV10-3|TRBJ1-4|NA|NA
CAISEGVNEKLFF
TGTGCCATCAGTGAGGGTGTTAATGAAAAACTGTTTTTT
>TRBV11-2|TRBJ2-1|NA|NA
CASSLLRIDEQFF
TGTGCCAGCAGCTTACTTAGAATCGATGAGCAGTTCTTC
>TRBV7-3|TRBJ1-1|NA|NA
CASDPTREMNTEAFF
TGTGCCAGCGACCCTACCCGTGAAATGAACACTGAAGCTTTCTTT
>TRBV6-1|TRBJ2-3|NA|NA
CASSVRIRTAALAETDTQYF
TGTGCCAGCAGTGTTCGGATCCGAACTGCAGCGCTTGCGGAAACAGATACGCAGTATTTT
>TRBV10-3|TRBJ1-6|TRBD1|NA
CAISETGQGSPLHF
TGTGCCATCAGTGAGACCGGACAGGGGTCACCCCTCCACTTT
>TRBV24-1|TRBJ2-3|NA|NA
CATSEWQGSTDTQYF
TGTGCCACCAGTGAGTGGCAGGGTAGCACAGATACGCAGTATTTT
>TRBV29-1|TRBJ1-3|TRBD1|NA
CSVDLVQGPGNTIYF
TGCAGCGTTGACTTGGTACAGGGGCCTGGAAACACCATATATTTT
>TRBV6-5|TRBJ1-1|TRBD1|NA
CASSYSDRGNTEAFF
TGTGCCAGCAGTTACTCTGACAGGGGTAACACTGAAGCTTTCTTT
>TRBV19|TRBJ2-5|TRBD1|NA
CASTATGLTSETQYF
TGTGCCAGTACCGCGACAGGGCTCACGTCAGAGACCCAGTACTTC
>TRBV30|TRBJ2-1|NA|once
CAWSKLGDEQFF
TGTGCCTGGAGTAAACTCGGCGATGAGCAGTTCTTC
>TRBV6-5|TRBJ2-3|NA|NA
CASRQPTTDTQYF
TGTGCCAGCAGACAACCTACCACAGATACGCAGTATTTT
>TRBV11-3|TRBJ2-6|NA|NA
CASSPTAGANVLTF
TGTGCCAGCAGCCCGACGGCTGGGGCCAACGTCCTGACTTTC
>TRBV6-5|TRBJ2-2|NA|NA
CASSYSGTGELFF
TGTGCCAGCAGTTACTCGGGAACCGGGGAGCTGTTTTTT
>TRBV10-3|TRBJ1-2|NA|NA
CAISGQGLDYGYTF
TGTGCCATCAGTGGTCAGGGGTTGGACTATGGCTACACCTTC
>TRBV5-1|TRBJ1-4|NA|NA
CASSVESGRGSELFF
TGCGCCAGCAGCGTAGAGTCGGGCAGGGGAAGCGAACTGTTTTTT
>TRBV10-3|TRBJ2-3|NA|NA
CAIRDSTDTQYF
TGTGCCATCAGGGACAGCACAGATACGCAGTATTTT